A selection of T cell receptor beta chains follows, all from one sample in a study of cytomegalovirus exposure and HLA in healthy donors. Method: immunoSEQ multiplex PCR; TCRdb's copy keeps in-frame clones and lacks some. The table includes some 130,000 clones, approximately 82% detected once. Material: PBMCs. These receptors were obtained from a man aged 25 to 45 in good health and CMV-seropositive. The CDR3 runs from the conserved cysteine through the conserved F or W. The D gene is left open where the match is weak. Rows may omit the clone size; those that give it use once, few, many or a size class.

-,TRBJ2-5,TRBD2,TRBV30,CAWSVQAGGRETQYF,TGTGCCTGGAGTGTACAAGCGGGAGGGCGGGAGACCCAGTACTTC
-,TRBJ2-5,TRBD2,TRBV19,CASSTQAGGIQETQYF,TGTGCCAGTAGTACCCAAGCGGGGGGAATCCAAGAGACCCAGTACTTC
-,TRBJ1-5,-,TRBV7-3,CASSRKGGVNQPQHF,TGTGCCAGCAGCAGAAAGGGGGGGGTCAATCAGCCCCAGCATTTT
few,TRBJ2-2,TRBD2,TRBV7-8,CASSLEQSTSGITGELFF,TGTGCCAGCAGCTTAGAACAATCGACTAGCGGGATCACCGGGGAGCTGTTTTTT
many,TRBJ1-1,TRBD1,TRBV25-1,CASSDHRDRGVPEAFF,TGTGCCAGCAGTGACCATCGGGACAGGGGCGTCCCTGAAGCTTTCTTT
-,TRBJ2-2,-,TRBV5-1,CASSPGGRRQTGELFF,TGCGCCAGCAGCCCCGGTGGGCGGAGACAGACCGGGGAGCTGTTTTTT
-,TRBJ1-5,TRBD1,TRBV27,CASRLGTADHQPQHF,TGTGCCAGCAGACTCGGGACAGCCGATCATCAGCCCCAGCATTTT
-,TRBJ1-4,-,TRBV7-9,CASILLSGTTNEKLFF,TGTGCCAGCATCCTCCTATCAGGAACAACTAATGAAAAACTGTTTTTT
-,TRBJ2-5,TRBD1,TRBV5-4,CASSSGGKETQYF,TGTGCCAGCAGCTCAGGGGGAAAAGAGACCCAGTACTTC
-,TRBJ1-1,-,TRBV19,CASLAGTEAFF,TGTGCCAGTCTGGCGGGGACTGAAGCTTTCTTT
few,TRBJ2-3,TRBD2,TRBV7-2,CASSPSGTSTDTQYF,TGTGCCAGCAGCCCTAGCGGGACCAGCACAGATACGCAGTATTTT
once,TRBJ1-2,-,TRBV9,CASSQGQFPIYGYTF,TGTGCCAGCAGCCAAGGACAGTTCCCTATCTATGGCTACACCTTC
-,TRBJ2-3,-,TRBV9,CASSAIPTDTQYF,TGTGCCAGCAGCGCAATCCCCACAGATACGCAGTATTTT
-,TRBJ2-1,TRBD2,TRBV5-4,CASSLSGGDPYYNEQFF,TGTGCCAGCAGCTTAAGCGGGGGGGATCCTTACTACAATGAGCAGTTCTTC
-,TRBJ2-1,-,TRBV9,CASSVVQNEQFF,TGTGCCAGCAGCGTAGTTCAGAATGAGCAGTTCTTC
-,TRBJ1-1,-,TRBV11-3,CASSLDARGGTEAFF,TGTGCCAGCAGCTTAGATGCCAGGGGCGGCACTGAAGCTTTCTTT
-,TRBJ2-5,TRBD1,TRBV5-4,CASSSGTGNQETQYF,TGTGCCAGCAGCTCCGGGACAGGGAACCAAGAGACCCAGTACTTC
-,TRBJ1-2,-,TRBV6-6,CASKGVNYGYTF,TGTGCCAGCAAAGGGGTTAACTATGGCTACACCTTC
-,TRBJ1-3,TRBD1,TRBV5-1,CASSLVGQGNSGNTIYF,TGCGCCAGCAGCTTGGTGGGACAGGGAAACTCTGGAAACACCATATATTTT
many,TRBJ2-1,-,TRBV5-4,CASSSLYEQFF,TGTGCCAGCAGCTCACTCTATGAGCAGTTCTTC
-,TRBJ2-1,TRBD1,TRBV7-7,CASSLTGVPYNEQFF,TGTGCCAGCAGCCTAACAGGGGTCCCCTACAATGAGCAGTTCTTC
once,TRBJ2-7,TRBD2,TRBV5-5,CASSGVAGGSRYEQYF,TGTGCCAGCAGCGGGGTAGCGGGGGGAAGTCGCTACGAGCAGTACTTC
-,TRBJ2-4,TRBD2,TRBV29-1,CSARRGMEVIQYF,TGCAGCGCTAGGCGGGGGATGGAGGTCATTCAGTACTTC
few,TRBJ1-2,-,TRBV15,CATSRDLVGAGDGYTF,TGTGCCACCAGCAGAGATCTGGTGGGAGCGGGGGATGGCTACACCTTC
-,TRBJ2-3,-,TRBV4-1,CASSQIRGVTDTQYF,TGCGCCAGCAGCCAAATAAGGGGTGTGACAGATACGCAGTATTTT
-,TRBJ2-1,-,TRBV27,CASSLSRSLRTPGNEQFF,TGTGCCAGCAGTTTATCGCGGTCTCTCAGGACTCCCGGCAATGAGCAGTTCTTC
-,TRBJ1-2,-,TRBV9,CASSLRDKSGYTF,TGTGCCAGCAGCTTACGGGACAAGTCTGGCTACACCTTC
-,TRBJ2-2,-,TRBV6-4,CASTGFTGELFF,TGTGCCAGCACAGGGTTCACCGGGGAGCTGTTTTTT
-,TRBJ2-1,-,TRBV20-1,CSATYNEQFF,TGCAGTGCGACATACAATGAGCAGTTCTTC
-,TRBJ1-6,-,TRBV19,CASSPTGRSYNSPLHF,TGTGCCAGTAGCCCGACAGGTCGCTCCTATAATTCACCCCTCCACTTT
few,TRBJ1-2,-,TRBV5-4,CASSQGTDPNYGYTF,TGTGCCAGCAGCCAGGGCACCGATCCTAACTATGGCTACACCTTC
few,TRBJ2-1,-,TRBV7-2,CASSPTDRRQFF,TGTGCCAGCAGCCCTACCGACAGAAGGCAGTTCTTC
once,TRBJ2-5,-,TRBV19,CASSPGHTETQYF,TGTGCCAGTAGCCCGGGACACACAGAGACCCAGTACTTC
-,TRBJ2-1,TRBD2,TRBV11-1,CASSPIAGSRGDEQFF,TGTGCCAGCAGCCCTATAGCGGGGTCTCGAGGCGATGAGCAGTTCTTC
once,TRBJ2-1,-,TRBV4-2,CASSQDKLNEQFF,TGTGCCAGCAGCCAAGATAAGCTCAATGAGCAGTTCTTC
-,TRBJ1-2,-,TRBV6-6,CASSPIQGFYGYTF,TGTGCCAGCAGTCCCATACAGGGTTTCTATGGCTACACCTTC
-,TRBJ1-1,-,TRBV11-3,CASSLGGGLNTEAFF,TGTGCCAGCAGCTTAGGGGGGGGGCTGAACACTGAAGCTTTCTTT